Listed below are T cell receptor beta chains from one sample, sequenced in a study of response to subunit inactivated influenza vaccine. TCRdb re-derived calls from the RT-PCR reads in MiXCR, one entry per CDR3 protein. The data contain approximately 530,000 distinct CDR3 sequences, 10% to 15% of them seen just once; the ten biggest clones take up about an eighth. Here the sequenced sample was PBMCs from blood, taken roughly 48 days after vaccination. These receptors were collected from a man over 45 who received an inactivated influenza vaccine. Each CDR3 is given with its conserved first and last residue. A D gene is named only where the DNA matches it firmly. Size values are once, few and many counts, or a class for expanded clones, and some rows have none.

j_call | d_call | clone_size | v_call | cdr3_aa | cdr3_nt
TRBJ2-5 | TRBD2 | many | TRBV6-1 | CASSRLAGGETQYF | TGTGCCAGCAGCCGACTAGCGGGAGGAGAGACCCAGTACTTC
TRBJ2-1 | TRBD2 | . | TRBV20-1 | CSARVGTSYEQFF | TGCAGTGCTAGAGTAGGGACTAGCTATGAGCAGTTCTTC
TRBJ2-1 | TRBD1 | many | TRBV7-2 | CASSLDSGGDYNEQFF | TGTGCCAGCAGCTTAGATTCAGGGGGAGACTACAATGAGCAGTTCTTC
TRBJ2-1 | . | many | TRBV5-1 | CASSLESEQFF | TGTGCCAGCAGCTTAGAGAGTGAGCAGTTCTTC
TRBJ2-1 | . | few | TRBV6-1 | CASSENRDSSYNEQFF | TGTGCCAGCAGTGAAAACAGGGATAGCTCCTACAATGAGCAGTTCTTC
TRBJ2-5 | . | few | TRBV10-2 | CASSVGYQETQYF | TGCGCCAGCAGTGTGGGTTACCAAGAGACCCAGTACTTC
TRBJ2-3 | TRBD2 | few | TRBV20-1 | CSARSRGLAGGTQDTQYF | TGCAGTGCTAGATCACGGGGACTAGCGGGGGGCACTCAGGATACGCAGTATTTT
TRBJ2-3 | . | many | TRBV12-3/TRBV12-4 | CASSFEGSGTQYF | TGTGCCAGCAGTTTCGAGGGTTCTGGTACGCAGTATTTT
TRBJ1-5 | TRBD1 | . | TRBV28 | CASSQPFGDRVRQPQHF | TGTGCCAGCAGCCAACCCTTCGGGGACAGGGTGCGTCAGCCCCAGCATTTT
TRBJ1-4 | . | . | TRBV20-1 | CSARDLQDRNEKLFF | TGCAGTGCTAGAGATTTGCAGGATCGTAATGAAAAACTGTTTTTT
TRBJ2-7 | TRBD1 | . | TRBV15 | CATSRGFPGGTGAYEQYF | TGTGCCACCAGCAGAGGATTTCCCGGGGGGACAGGGGCCTACGAGCAGTACTTC
TRBJ2-7 | TRBD2 | few | TRBV20-1 | CSARDYTARRGSEQYF | TGCAGTGCTAGAGATTATACGGCCAGGCGGGGGTCCGAGCAGTACTTC
TRBJ1-2 | . | many | TRBV27 | CASSLSGGRSGYTF | TGTGCCAGCAGTTTATCTGGGGGGCGGAGTGGCTACACCTTC
TRBJ2-2 | TRBD1 | few | TRBV20-1 | CSAVRQGGTANTGELFF | TGCAGTGCTGTGCGACAGGGGGGTACCGCGAACACCGGGGAGCTGTTTTTT
TRBJ2-7 | . | . | TRBV28 | CASSSSLPAYEQYF | TGTGCCAGCAGTTCGTCGCTGCCCGCCTACGAGCAGTACTTC
TRBJ2-5 | . | . | TRBV20-1 | CSPTHFQGPLGETQYF | TGCAGTCCAACCCACTTCCAGGGGCCCCTCGGGGAGACCCAGTACTTC
TRBJ1-1 | . | few | TRBV11-2 | CASSLGRGPLKYLF | TGTGCCAGCAGCCTTGGGCGAGGGCCACTGAAGTATCTCTTT
TRBJ1-1 | . | many | TRBV4-2 | CASSQAGGANTEAFF | TGTGCCAGCAGCCAAGCTGGAGGAGCGAACACTGAAGCTTTCTTT
TRBJ2-1 | . | few | TRBV5-6 | CASSFKRAGVLNEQFF | TGTGCCAGCAGCTTCAAACGGGCAGGGGTTCTCAATGAGCAGTTCTTC
TRBJ2-1 | TRBD1 | few | TRBV12-3/TRBV12-4 | CASSTPTGWGSYNEQFF | TGTGCCAGCAGTACCCCGACAGGGTGGGGGTCCTACAATGAGCAGTTCTTC
TRBJ1-5 | . | few | TRBV6-2/TRBV6-3 | CASSFDRPISPQPQHF | TGTGCCAGCAGTTTCGACAGGCCGATAAGCCCTCAGCCCCAGCATTTT
TRBJ2-3 | . | few | TRBV7-8 | CASSSPGLITDTQYF | TGTGCCAGCAGCTCCCCCGGACTGATCACAGATACGCAGTATTTT
TRBJ2-5 | . | few | TRBV7-6 | CASSPQGQSNQETQYF | TGTGCCAGCAGCCCTCAGGGACAATCGAACCAAGAGACCCAGTACTTC
TRBJ1-2 | TRBD1 | few | TRBV6-2/TRBV6-3 | CASSYGTGDRGYTF | TGTGCCAGCAGTTACGGGACAGGGGACCGTGGCTACACCTTC
TRBJ1-2 | TRBD1 | . | TRBV7-2 | CASSGQDSNYGYTF | TGTGCCAGCAGCGGACAGGATTCGAACTATGGCTACACCTTC
TRBJ2-7 | . | . | TRBV5-1 | CASSLAHYEQYF | TGCGCCAGCAGCTTGGCCCACTACGAGCAGTACTTC
TRBJ1-1 | . | . | TRBV12-3/TRBV12-4 | CASTLRGWTNTEAFF | TGTGCCAGCACTCTAAGAGGGTGGACGAACACTGAAGCTTTCTTT
TRBJ1-1 | . | few | TRBV29-1 | CSVDAGNTEAFF | TGCAGCGTTGATGCGGGGAACACTGAAGCTTTCTTT
TRBJ2-7 | TRBD1 | many | TRBV6-1 | CASSRDRNYEQYF | TGTGCCAGCAGTCGGGACAGGAATTACGAGCAGTACTTC
TRBJ1-1 | . | once | TRBV29-1 | CSVFMNTEAFF | TGCAGCGTTTTTATGAACACTGAAGCTTTCTTT
TRBJ2-4 | . | few | TRBV7-9 | CASSLVGGPLAKNIQYF | TGTGCCAGCAGCTTAGTCGGGGGGCCTCTAGCCAAAAACATTCAGTACTTC
TRBJ2-7 | TRBD2 | many | TRBV4-2 | CASSQEPSGSYEQYF | TGTGCCAGCAGCCAAGAGCCTAGCGGCTCCTACGAGCAGTACTTC
TRBJ1-2 | . | . | TRBV4-3 | CASSQEHFGGTNYGYTF | TGCGCCAGCAGCCAAGAACATTTCGGAGGAACTAACTATGGCTACACCTTC
TRBJ1-1 | . | few | TRBV20-1 | CSATDVRGTEAFF | TGCAGTGCCACAGACGTCCGGGGCACTGAAGCTTTCTTT
TRBJ2-5 | . | few | TRBV7-2 | CASSLAPSDQETQYF | TGTGCCAGCAGCTTAGCCCCTAGCGACCAAGAGACCCAGTACTTC
TRBJ2-3 | . | few | TRBV24-1 | CATSDVRSFASTDTQYF | TGTGCCACCAGTGATGTACGATCCTTTGCTAGCACAGATACGCAGTATTTT
TRBJ1-2 | TRBD1 | few | TRBV5-6 | CASSLEGQGRYGYTF | TGTGCCAGCAGCTTGGAGGGACAGGGGAGGTATGGCTACACCTTC
TRBJ2-2 | TRBD2 | . | TRBV20-1 | CSATSGKPGELFF | TGCAGTGCGACTAGCGGGAAGCCCGGGGAGCTGTTTTTT
TRBJ2-4 | TRBD1 | few | TRBV7-2 | CASSLQDRPNIQYF | TGTGCCAGCAGCCTACAGGACAGGCCGAACATTCAGTACTTC
TRBJ2-1 | TRBD2 | many | TRBV28 | CASSPVWAGDNEQFF | TGTGCCAGCAGCCCCGTCTGGGCGGGAGACAATGAGCAGTTCTTC
TRBJ2-6 | . | few | TRBV28 | CASRGGANVLTF | TGTGCCAGCAGGGGGGGGGCCAACGTCCTGACTTTC
TRBJ2-1 | TRBD2 | many | TRBV7-2 | CASSFQTAGVREQFF | TGTGCCAGCAGCTTTCAAACGGCGGGAGTTAGGGAGCAGTTCTTC
TRBJ2-7 | TRBD1 | . | TRBV7-9 | CASSLSWDRAYEQYF | TGTGCCAGCAGCTTGAGTTGGGACAGGGCCTACGAGCAGTACTTC
TRBJ1-5 | TRBD1 | few | TRBV4-2 | CASSQAGQGGEQPQHF | TGTGCCAGCAGCCAAGCCGGACAGGGTGGAGAACAGCCCCAGCATTTT
TRBJ1-1 | . | . | TRBV20-1 | CSARPWENTEAFF | TGCAGTGCTAGACCATGGGAAAACACTGAAGCTTTCTTT
TRBJ2-1 | TRBD2 | few | TRBV11-2 | CASSLGVVYRTSGNEQFF | TGTGCCAGCAGCTTAGGGGTAGTCTATAGGACTAGCGGCAATGAGCAGTTCTTC
TRBJ1-6 | . | . | TRBV5-1 | CASSPDGDSPLHF | TGCGCCAGCAGCCCGGATGGGGATTCACCCCTCCACTTT
TRBJ2-1 | . | many | TRBV29-1 | CSVVGDYYNEQFF | TGCAGCGTTGTTGGGGATTACTACAATGAGCAGTTCTTC
TRBJ1-1 | . | few | TRBV6-5 | CASSYSRGAEAFF | TGTGCCAGCAGTTACTCACGGGGGGCAGAAGCTTTCTTT
TRBJ2-7 | . | many | TRBV11-2 | CASKRVRSYEQYF | TGTGCCAGCAAGAGGGTCCGCTCCTACGAGCAGTACTTC
TRBJ1-1 | . | . | TRBV9 | CASSPLGVNTEAFF | TGTGCCAGCAGCCCTTTGGGCGTTAACACTGAAGCTTTCTTT
TRBJ2-7 | TRBD2 | . | TRBV23-1 | CASFWLVGTSGSYPYEQYF | TGCGCCAGCTTTTGGCTTGTAGGGACTAGCGGGAGTTACCCCTACGAGCAGTACTTC
TRBJ2-3 | . | . | TRBV3-1 | CASSPNRGGPDTQYF | TGTGCCAGCAGCCCAAACAGGGGAGGCCCAGATACGCAGTATTTT
TRBJ2-1 | TRBD1 | . | TRBV18 | CASSPGTGSRNEQFF | TGTGCCAGCTCACCCGGGACAGGGTCGAGGAATGAGCAGTTCTTC
TRBJ2-5 | TRBD1 | . | TRBV29-1 | CSVGGQGALRETQYF | TGCAGCGTTGGCGGACAGGGGGCGCTCCGTGAGACCCAGTACTTC